Listed below are T cell receptor beta chains from one sample, sequenced in a study of cytomegalovirus exposure and HLA in healthy donors. Only in-frame clones appear in the TCRdb table, and some are missing; sequencing was by immunoSEQ multiplex PCR. The data hold about 150,000 clones, with approximately 83% observed a single time. The sequencing input was PBMCs. The origin of the receptors is a male donor in good health and CMV-seronegative. Each CDR3 is given with its conserved first and last residue. The D gene is left open where the match is weak. Clone size is not always given. Where it is, it says once, few, many or a class for expanded clones.

V: TRBV30
D: TRBD1
size: .
length: 14
J: TRBJ2-2
DNA: TGTGCCTGGTACAGGGGGAGTAACACCGGGGAGCTGTTTTTT
CDR3: CAWYRGSNTGELFF

V: TRBV5-4
D: .
size: .
length: 15
J: TRBJ2-3
DNA: TGTGCCAGCAGCTCCCCGACAGTCAGCACAGATACGCAGTATTTT
CDR3: CASSSPTVSTDTQYF

V: TRBV5-4
D: .
size: .
length: 14
J: TRBJ2-7
DNA: TGTGCCAGCAGCCGTCGGGACATCCCCTACGAGCAGTACTTC
CDR3: CASSRRDIPYEQYF

V: TRBV15
D: TRBD1
size: .
length: 18
J: TRBJ2-7
DNA: TGTGCCACCAGCAGAGATAAAGGGACAGGGGGCTCTACTGAAGAGCAGTACTTC
CDR3: CATSRDKGTGGSTEEQYF

V: TRBV5-1
D: TRBD1
size: once
length: 14
J: TRBJ1-3
DNA: TGCGCCAGCAGCTTACCGGGACAGGGAAACACCATATATTTT
CDR3: CASSLPGQGNTIYF

V: TRBV7-9
D: .
size: .
length: 15
J: TRBJ2-4
DNA: TGTTCCAGCAGCCCTAAGAGTAGAGGGGGAAACATTCAGTACTTC
CDR3: CSSSPKSRGGNIQYF

V: TRBV6-5
D: TRBD1
size: .
length: 14
J: TRBJ1-6
DNA: TGTGCCAGCAGGACAGGGGGCGCAGAATCACCCCTCCACTTT
CDR3: CASRTGGAESPLHF

V: TRBV13
D: .
size: .
length: 13
J: TRBJ2-7
DNA: TGTGCCAGCAGCTTAGAGTCAACTAACGAGCAGTACTTC
CDR3: CASSLESTNEQYF

V: TRBV28
D: TRBD1
size: .
length: 15
J: TRBJ1-5
DNA: TGTGCCAGCAGTTTAGACAGGGTGGTCCATCAGCCCCAGCATTTT
CDR3: CASSLDRVVHQPQHF

V: TRBV2
D: .
size: .
length: 12
J: TRBJ2-7
DNA: TGTGCCAGCAGTTCGGGATCCTACGAGCAGTACTTC
CDR3: CASSSGSYEQYF

V: TRBV5-1
D: .
size: .
length: 13
J: TRBJ1-4
DNA: TGCGCCAGCAGCTTTGTGACAGATGAAAAACTGTTTTTT
CDR3: CASSFVTDEKLFF

V: TRBV19
D: TRBD1
size: .
length: 18
J: TRBJ1-5
DNA: TGTGCCAGTAGTATAGACGGCCACAGGGGGACCGGGGATCAGCCCCAGCATTTT
CDR3: CASSIDGHRGTGDQPQHF

V: TRBV6-4
D: .
size: .
length: 14
J: TRBJ1-6
DNA: TGTGCCAGCACACAGGTAAGGAGGGAATCACCCCTCCACTTT
CDR3: CASTQVRRESPLHF

V: TRBV19
D: .
size: .
length: 15
J: TRBJ1-3
DNA: TGTGCCAGTAAAACGACAGGCTCCTCTGGAAACACCATATATTTT
CDR3: CASKTTGSSGNTIYF

V: TRBV28
D: .
size: .
length: 15
J: TRBJ1-4
DNA: TGTGCCAGCAGTTTATCCCCGGGAGGAAATGAAAAACTGTTTTTT
CDR3: CASSLSPGGNEKLFF

V: TRBV7-9
D: .
size: few
length: 19
J: TRBJ1-5
DNA: TGTGCCAGCAGCCCTCCGGCAGATAACACCGACATCCGAGGGCAGCCCCAGCATTTT
CDR3: CASSPPADNTDIRGQPQHF

V: TRBV5-3
D: TRBD2
size: .
length: 17
J: TRBJ2-7
DNA: TGTGCCAGAAGCTTGTGGGGTAGCGGGAGATTACTCTACGAGCAGTACTTC
CDR3: CARSLWGSGRLLYEQYF

V: TRBV9
D: TRBD2
size: .
length: 15
J: TRBJ2-1
DNA: TGTGCCAGCAGCGCTAGCGGGCGCTCCTACAATGAGCAGTTCTTC
CDR3: CASSASGRSYNEQFF

V: TRBV29-1
D: .
size: few
length: 12
J: TRBJ1-1
DNA: TGCAGCGTAGAACAGGGTGGCACTGAAGCTTTCTTT
CDR3: CSVEQGGTEAFF

V: TRBV7-8
D: .
size: .
length: 17
J: TRBJ1-5
DNA: TGTGCCAGCAGCTTAGTAGAGAACCCATATAGCAATCAGCCCCAGCATTTT
CDR3: CASSLVENPYSNQPQHF

V: TRBV9
D: .
size: .
length: 14
J: TRBJ2-5
DNA: TGTGCCAGCAGCGTAGTGGCAGGTCAAGAGACCCAGTACTTC
CDR3: CASSVVAGQETQYF

V: TRBV19
D: .
size: once
length: 14
J: TRBJ1-5
DNA: TGTGCCAGTAGTATAGGAGGGAGGAATCAGCCCCAGCATTTT
CDR3: CASSIGGRNQPQHF

V: TRBV18
D: .
size: .
length: 15
J: TRBJ2-3
DNA: TGTGCCAGCTCACCACCCCTCTCGGGTGTTGATACGCAGTATTTT
CDR3: CASSPPLSGVDTQYF

V: TRBV29-1
D: .
size: .
length: 13
J: TRBJ1-1
DNA: TGCAGCGTTGTTATTGGGTCTAGTTCGAGTGCTTTCTTT
CDR3: CSVVIGSSSSAFF

V: TRBV19
D: .
size: .
length: 17
J: TRBJ1-1
DNA: TGTGCCAGTAGTATAGCCTGGGAGGATTTGGGGCCCACTGAAGCTTTCTTT
CDR3: CASSIAWEDLGPTEAFF

V: TRBV5-5
D: .
size: .
length: 16
J: TRBJ2-3
DNA: TGTGCCAGCACCCCGGGGGACGGGGGATCCACAGATACGCAGTATTTT
CDR3: CASTPGDGGSTDTQYF

V: TRBV2
D: TRBD1
size: .
length: 12
J: TRBJ2-1
DNA: TGTGCCAGCGAGGACAGGGTGCATGAGCAGTTCTTC
CDR3: CASEDRVHEQFF

V: TRBV6-5
D: .
size: .
length: 13
J: TRBJ1-1
DNA: TGTGCCAGCAGGCAGGGAGGAGGAACTGAAGCTTTCTTT
CDR3: CASRQGGGTEAFF

V: TRBV10-3
D: TRBD2
size: .
length: 15
J: TRBJ2-1
DNA: TGTGCCATCAGTGAATCGGGACTAGCACCCAATGAGCAGTTCTTC
CDR3: CAISESGLAPNEQFF

V: TRBV28
D: TRBD2
size: once
length: 16
J: TRBJ2-1
DNA: TGTGCCAGCAGTTTACTAGCGGGATCATCCTACAATGAGCAGTTCTTC
CDR3: CASSLLAGSSYNEQFF

V: TRBV9
D: TRBD2
size: .
length: 17
J: TRBJ2-2
DNA: TGTGCCAGCAGCGTAGGTGGCGCGGGAGGGCCAGGTGGGGAGCTGTTTTTT
CDR3: CASSVGGAGGPGGELFF

V: TRBV5-6
D: .
size: .
length: 15
J: TRBJ2-7
DNA: TGTGCCAGCAGCTTGAACTCAGGGATACTCTACGAGCAGTACTTC
CDR3: CASSLNSGILYEQYF

V: TRBV18
D: TRBD1
size: .
length: 12
J: TRBJ1-1
DNA: TGTGCCAGCTCACCGACAGGGCTTGAAGCTTTCTTT
CDR3: CASSPTGLEAFF

V: TRBV18
D: TRBD2
size: .
length: 15
J: TRBJ2-7
DNA: TGTGCCAGCTCACCACTAGCGGGGGAGTACTACGAGCAGTACTTC
CDR3: CASSPLAGEYYEQYF

V: TRBV6-5
D: TRBD2
size: .
length: 16
J: TRBJ2-1
DNA: TGTGCCAGCAGTTCCCCACTAGCGGGAGCCCGTCCTGAGCAGTTCTTC
CDR3: CASSSPLAGARPEQFF

V: TRBV18
D: .
size: .
length: 17
J: TRBJ1-1
DNA: TGTGCCAGCTCACCAATCGCCCACGCAGGGGCCGGGACTGAAGCTTTCTTT
CDR3: CASSPIAHAGAGTEAFF

V: TRBV5-1
D: TRBD1
size: .
length: 15
J: TRBJ2-5
DNA: TGCGCCAGCAGCTCGGGGACAGGGGATCAAGAGACCCAGTACTTC
CDR3: CASSSGTGDQETQYF

V: TRBV7-2
D: .
size: few
length: 13
J: TRBJ2-7
DNA: TGTGCCAGCAGCCTTGACAGCACCTACGAGCAGTACTTC
CDR3: CASSLDSTYEQYF

V: TRBV18
D: TRBD2
size: .
length: 14
J: TRBJ2-7
DNA: TGTGCCAGCTCACGGACTAGCGGAGCCTACGAGCAGTACTTC
CDR3: CASSRTSGAYEQYF

V: TRBV13
D: .
size: .
length: 16
J: TRBJ2-5
DNA: TGTGCCAGCAGCGGCCTCGGGGAGAGAGGGGGAGAGACCCAGTACTTC
CDR3: CASSGLGERGGETQYF

V: TRBV27
D: .
size: .
length: 15
J: TRBJ1-2
DNA: TGTGCCAGCAGTTTATCGGGACTCTCGTTCTCGAGCTACACCTTC
CDR3: CASSLSGLSFSSYTF

V: TRBV2
D: TRBD1
size: .
length: 12
J: TRBJ1-2
DNA: TGTGCCCGACAGGGGGCTAACTATGGCTACACCTTC
CDR3: CARQGANYGYTF

V: TRBV19
D: .
size: .
length: 12
J: TRBJ2-7
DNA: TGTGCCAGTAGTACAGGGTCCCACGAGCAGTACTTC
CDR3: CASSTGSHEQYF